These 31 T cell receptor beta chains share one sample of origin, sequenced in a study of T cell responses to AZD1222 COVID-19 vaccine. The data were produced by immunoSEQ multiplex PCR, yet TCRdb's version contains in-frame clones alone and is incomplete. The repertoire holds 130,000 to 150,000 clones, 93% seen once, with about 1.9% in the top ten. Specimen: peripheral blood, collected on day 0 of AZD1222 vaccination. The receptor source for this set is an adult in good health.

This CDR3 reads CASTPRDRDTGELFF. The CDR3 DNA is TGTGCCAGTACCCCCCGGGACAGGGACACCGGGGAGCTGTTTTTT. This chain connects TRBV19 to TRBJ2-2, with 9 bases lining up with TRBD1. Germline V gene lookup returns CDR1 LNHDA and CDR2 SQIVND (reference sequence). Trimming took 7 bases from V and 3 from J; bases not matched to a gene: 6. The CDR3 runs 15 residues.

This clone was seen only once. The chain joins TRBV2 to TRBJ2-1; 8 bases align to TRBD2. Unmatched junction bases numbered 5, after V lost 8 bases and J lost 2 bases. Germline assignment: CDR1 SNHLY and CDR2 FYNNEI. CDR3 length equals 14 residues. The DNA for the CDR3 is TGTGCCAGCTGCCGGGAGGGCCCCTACAATGAGCAGTTCTTC. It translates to CASCREGPYNEQFF.

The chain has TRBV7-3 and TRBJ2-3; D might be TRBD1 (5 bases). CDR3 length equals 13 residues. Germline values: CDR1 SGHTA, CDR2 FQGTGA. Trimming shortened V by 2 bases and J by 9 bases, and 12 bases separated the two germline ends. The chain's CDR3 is CASSLLLGQTQYF. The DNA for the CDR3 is TGTGCCAGCAGCTTATTGCTTGGACAAACGCAGTATTTT.

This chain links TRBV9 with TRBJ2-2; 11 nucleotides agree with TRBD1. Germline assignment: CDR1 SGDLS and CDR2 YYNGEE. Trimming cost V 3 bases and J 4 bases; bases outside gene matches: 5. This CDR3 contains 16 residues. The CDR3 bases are TGTGCCAGCAGCGCCCGGACAGGGGGCGGCACCGGGGAGCTGTTTTTT. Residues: CASSARTGGGTGELFF. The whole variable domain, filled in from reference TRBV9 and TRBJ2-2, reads DSGVTQTPKHLITATGQRVTLRCSPRSGDLSVYWYQQSLDQGLQFLIQYYNGEERAKGNILERFSAQQFPDLHSELNLSSLELGDSALYFCASSARTGGGTGELFFGEGSRLTVL.

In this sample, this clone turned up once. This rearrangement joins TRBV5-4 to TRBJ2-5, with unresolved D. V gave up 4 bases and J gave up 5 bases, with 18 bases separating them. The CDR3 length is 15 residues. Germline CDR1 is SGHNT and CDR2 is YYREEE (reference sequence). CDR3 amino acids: CASSTNGYRSETQYF. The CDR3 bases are TGTGCCAGCAGCACAAACGGATACCGGTCGGAGACCCAGTACTTC.

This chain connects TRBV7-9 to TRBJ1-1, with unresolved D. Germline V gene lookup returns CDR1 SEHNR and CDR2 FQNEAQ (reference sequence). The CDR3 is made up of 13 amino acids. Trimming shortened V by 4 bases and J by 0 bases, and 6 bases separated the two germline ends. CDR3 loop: CASSSEMNTEAFF. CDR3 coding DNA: TGTGCCAGCAGCTCGGAAATGAACACTGAAGCTTTCTTT.

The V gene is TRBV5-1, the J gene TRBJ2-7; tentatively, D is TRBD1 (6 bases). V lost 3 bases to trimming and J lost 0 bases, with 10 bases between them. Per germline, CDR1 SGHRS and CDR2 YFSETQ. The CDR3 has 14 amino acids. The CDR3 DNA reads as TGCGCCAGCAGCTATCGGGACAACTCCTACGAGCAGTACTTC. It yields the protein CASSYRDNSYEQYF.

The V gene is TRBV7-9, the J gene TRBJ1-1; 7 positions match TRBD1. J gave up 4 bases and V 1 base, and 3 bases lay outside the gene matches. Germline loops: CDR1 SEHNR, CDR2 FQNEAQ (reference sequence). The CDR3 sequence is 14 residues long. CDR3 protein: CASSLVSGGTEAFF. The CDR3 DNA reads TGTGCCAGCAGCTTAGTCTCAGGGGGCACTGAAGCTTTCTTT. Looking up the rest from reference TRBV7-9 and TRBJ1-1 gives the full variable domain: DTGVSQNPRHKITKRGQNVTFRCDPISEHNRLYWYRQTLGQGPEFLTYFQNEAQLEKSRLLSDRFSAERPKGSFSTLEIQRTEQGDSAMYLCASSLVSGGTEAFFGQGTRLTVV.

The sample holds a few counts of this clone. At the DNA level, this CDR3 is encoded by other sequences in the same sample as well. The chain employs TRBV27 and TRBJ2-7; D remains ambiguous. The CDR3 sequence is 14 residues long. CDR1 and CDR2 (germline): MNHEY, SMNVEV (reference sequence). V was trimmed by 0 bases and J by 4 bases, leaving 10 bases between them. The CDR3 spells CASSLSKGDYEQYF. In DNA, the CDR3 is TGTGCCAGCAGTTTATCGAAAGGAGATTACGAGCAGTACTTC.

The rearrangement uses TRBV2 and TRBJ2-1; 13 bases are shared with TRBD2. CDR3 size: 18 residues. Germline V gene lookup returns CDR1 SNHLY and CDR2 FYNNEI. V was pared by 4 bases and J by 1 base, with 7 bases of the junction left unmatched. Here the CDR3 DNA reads TGTGCCAGCAGTGGAGACCTGGGACTAGCGGGGTCCTACAATGAGCAGTTCTTC. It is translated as CASSGDLGLAGSYNEQFF.

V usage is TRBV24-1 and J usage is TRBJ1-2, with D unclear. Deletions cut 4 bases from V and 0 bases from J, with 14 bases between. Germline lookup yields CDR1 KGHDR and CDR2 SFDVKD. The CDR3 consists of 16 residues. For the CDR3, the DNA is TGTGCCACCAGTGACCGGGGTGGAAATTCTAACTATGGCTACACCTTC. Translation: CATSDRGGNSNYGYTF.

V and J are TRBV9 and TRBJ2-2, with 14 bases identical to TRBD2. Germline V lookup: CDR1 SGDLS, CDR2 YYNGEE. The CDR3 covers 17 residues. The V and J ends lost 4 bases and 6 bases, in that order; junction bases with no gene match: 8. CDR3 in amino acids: CASSPRLAGGRSGELFF. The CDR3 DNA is TGTGCCAGCAGCCCTCGACTAGCGGGGGGGCGATCCGGGGAGCTGTTTTTT.

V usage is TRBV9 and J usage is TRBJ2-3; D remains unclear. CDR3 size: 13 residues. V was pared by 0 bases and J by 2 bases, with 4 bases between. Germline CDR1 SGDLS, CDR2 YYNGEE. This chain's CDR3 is CASSVVSTDTQYF. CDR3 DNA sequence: TGTGCCAGCAGCGTAGTGTCCACAGATACGCAGTATTTT.

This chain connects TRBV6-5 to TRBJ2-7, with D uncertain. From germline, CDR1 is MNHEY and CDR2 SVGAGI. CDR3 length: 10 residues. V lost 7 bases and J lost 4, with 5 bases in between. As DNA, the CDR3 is TGTGCCAGCACCTCTTACGAGCAGTACTTC. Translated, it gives CASTSYEQYF.

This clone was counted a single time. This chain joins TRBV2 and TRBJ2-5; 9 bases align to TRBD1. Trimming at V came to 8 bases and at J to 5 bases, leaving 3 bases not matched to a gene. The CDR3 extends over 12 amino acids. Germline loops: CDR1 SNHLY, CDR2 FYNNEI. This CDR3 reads CASGTGWETQYF. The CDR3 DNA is TGTGCCAGCGGGACAGGGTGGGAGACCCAGTACTTC.

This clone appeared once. Here the CDR3 reads CATSDPGGAGGETQYF. Written as DNA, the CDR3 is TGTGCCACCAGTGATCCTGGCGGGGCGGGCGGAGAGACCCAGTACTTC. The V and J genes are TRBV24-1 and TRBJ2-5, with a possible D match to TRBD2 (6 bases). The CDR3 is made up of 16 amino acids. V was pared by 3 bases and J by 4 bases, with 17 bases between. CDR1 is KGHDR and CDR2 is SFDVKD in the germline V gene.

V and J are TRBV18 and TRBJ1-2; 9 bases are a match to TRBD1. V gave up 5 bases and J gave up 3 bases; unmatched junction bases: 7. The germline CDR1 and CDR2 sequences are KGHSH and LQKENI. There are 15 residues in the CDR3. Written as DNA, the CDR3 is TGTGCCAGCTCATACAACCGGGACAGGGACTATGGCTACACCTTC. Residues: CASSYNRDRDYGYTF.

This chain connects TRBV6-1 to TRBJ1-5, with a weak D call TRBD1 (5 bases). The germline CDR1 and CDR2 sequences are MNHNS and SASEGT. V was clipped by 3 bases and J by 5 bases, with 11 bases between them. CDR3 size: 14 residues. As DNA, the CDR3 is TGTGCCAGCAGTGAGGACACCCCCTATCAGCCCCAGCATTTT. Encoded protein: CASSEDTPYQPQHF.

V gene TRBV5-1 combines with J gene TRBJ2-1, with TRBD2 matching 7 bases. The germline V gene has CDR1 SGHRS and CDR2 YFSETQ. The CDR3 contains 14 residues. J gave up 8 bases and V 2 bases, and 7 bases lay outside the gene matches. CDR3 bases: TGCGCCAGCAGCTTCAGCGGGAAAGGCGATGAGCAGTTCTTC. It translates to CASSFSGKGDEQFF.

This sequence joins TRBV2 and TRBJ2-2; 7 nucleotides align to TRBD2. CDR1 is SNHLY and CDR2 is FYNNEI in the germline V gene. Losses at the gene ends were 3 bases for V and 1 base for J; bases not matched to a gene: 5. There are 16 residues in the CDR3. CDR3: CASSDRASGNTGELFF. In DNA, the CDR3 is TGTGCCAGCAGTGATCGGGCTAGCGGGAACACCGGGGAGCTGTTTTTT.

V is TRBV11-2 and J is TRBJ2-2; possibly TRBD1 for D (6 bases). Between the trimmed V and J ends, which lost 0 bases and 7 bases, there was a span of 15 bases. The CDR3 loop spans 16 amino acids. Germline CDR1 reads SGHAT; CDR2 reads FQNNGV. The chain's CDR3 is CASSLEQQGAIGELFF. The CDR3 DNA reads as TGTGCCAGCAGCTTAGAACAACAGGGAGCAATCGGGGAGCTGTTTTTT.

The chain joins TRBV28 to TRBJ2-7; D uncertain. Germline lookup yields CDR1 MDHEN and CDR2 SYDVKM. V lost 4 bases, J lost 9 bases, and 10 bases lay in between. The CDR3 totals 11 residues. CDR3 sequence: CASSSKFGQYF. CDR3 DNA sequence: TGTGCCAGCAGTTCGAAATTCGGGCAGTACTTC.

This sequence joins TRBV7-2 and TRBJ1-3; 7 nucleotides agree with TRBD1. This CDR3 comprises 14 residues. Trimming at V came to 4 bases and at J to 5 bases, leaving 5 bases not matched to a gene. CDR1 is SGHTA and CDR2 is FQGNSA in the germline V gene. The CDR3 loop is CASSSQQGRNTIYF. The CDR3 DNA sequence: TGTGCCAGCAGCTCCCAACAGGGGAGAAACACCATATATTTT.

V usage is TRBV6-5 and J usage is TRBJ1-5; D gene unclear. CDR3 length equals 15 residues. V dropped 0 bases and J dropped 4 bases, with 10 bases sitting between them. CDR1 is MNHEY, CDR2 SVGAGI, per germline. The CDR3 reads CASSYSQGRNQPQHF. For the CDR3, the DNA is TGTGCCAGCAGTTACTCGCAAGGGCGGAATCAGCCCCAGCATTTT.

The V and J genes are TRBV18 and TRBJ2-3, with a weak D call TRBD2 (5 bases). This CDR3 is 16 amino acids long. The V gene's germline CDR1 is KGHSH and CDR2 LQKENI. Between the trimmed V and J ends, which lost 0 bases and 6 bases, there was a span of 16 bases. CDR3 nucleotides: TGTGCCAGCTCACCACCGAGGGCAGCCGATACGGATACGCAGTATTTT. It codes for CASSPPRAADTDTQYF. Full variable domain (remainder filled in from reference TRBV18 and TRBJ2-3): NAGVMQNPRHLVRRRGQEARLRCSPMKGHSHVYWYRQLPEEGLKFMVYLQKENIIDESGMPKERFSAEFPKEGPSILRIQQVVRGDSAAYFCASSPPRAADTDTQYFGPGTRLTVL.

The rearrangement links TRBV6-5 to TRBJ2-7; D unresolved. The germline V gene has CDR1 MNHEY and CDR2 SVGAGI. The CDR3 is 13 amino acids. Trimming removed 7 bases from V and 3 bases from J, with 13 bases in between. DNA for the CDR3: TGTGCCAGCACCGAAAGGTTCGTCTACGAGCAGTACTTC. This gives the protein CASTERFVYEQYF.

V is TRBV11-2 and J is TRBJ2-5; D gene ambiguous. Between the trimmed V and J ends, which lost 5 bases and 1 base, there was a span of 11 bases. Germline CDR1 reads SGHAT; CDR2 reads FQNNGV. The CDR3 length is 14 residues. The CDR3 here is CASSPRLGQETQYF. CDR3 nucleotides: TGTGCCAGCAGCCCTCGGTTGGGCCAAGAGACCCAGTACTTC.

CDR3 coding DNA: TGTGCCAGCAGCTTACAGGGGTTTGAAGCTTTCTTT. Translation: CASSLQGFEAFF. The gene calls are TRBV21-1 and TRBJ1-1; the listed D gene, TRBD1, was not tested against the DNA. TRBV21-1 is recorded as a pseudogene. The CDR3 extends over 12 amino acids.

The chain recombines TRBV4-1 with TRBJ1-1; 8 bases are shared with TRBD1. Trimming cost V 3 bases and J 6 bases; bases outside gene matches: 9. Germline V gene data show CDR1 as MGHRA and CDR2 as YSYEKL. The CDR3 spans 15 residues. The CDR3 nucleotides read TGCGCCAGCAGCCATCGTGGACAGGGCCAAGCTGAAGCTTTCTTT. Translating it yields CASSHRGQGQAEAFF.

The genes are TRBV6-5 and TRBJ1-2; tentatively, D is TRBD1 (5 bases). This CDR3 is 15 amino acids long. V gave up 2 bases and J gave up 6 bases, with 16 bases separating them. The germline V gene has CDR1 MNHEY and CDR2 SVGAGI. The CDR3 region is CASSYGGTSRDGYTF. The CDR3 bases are TGTGCCAGCAGTTACGGGGGGACCTCTAGAGATGGCTACACCTTC.

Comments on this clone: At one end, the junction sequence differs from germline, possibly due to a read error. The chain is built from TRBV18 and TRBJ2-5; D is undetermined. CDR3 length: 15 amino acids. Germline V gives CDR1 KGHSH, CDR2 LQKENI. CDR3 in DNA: TGTGCCAGCTCACCACAGAGGTCCACCCAAGGGACCCAGTACTTC. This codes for CASSPQRSTQGTQYF. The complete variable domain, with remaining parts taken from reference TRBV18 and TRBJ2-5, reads NAGVMQNPRHLVRRRGQEARLRCSPMKGHSHVYWYRQLPEEGLKFMVYLQKENIIDESGMPKERFSAEFPKEGPSILRIQQVVRGDSAAYFCASSPQRSTQGTQYFGPGTRLLVL.